Only one count was recorded for the clone carrying this T cell receptor beta chain. The antigen is undetermined. This record belongs to a study of cytomegalovirus exposure and HLA in healthy donors. Study conclusions and caveats: Across HLA loci, a later analysis found differing TCR association rates, with DRB1 most and HLA-C fewest. Per a prior analysis, the majority of TCR beta V segments were productive roughly 90% or roughly 30% of the time. Sequencing artifact likely explains a cluster of highly shared sequence variants.

PCR involved 60 Vbeta and 13 Jbeta primers. The protocol was immunoSEQ multiplex PCR, while the TCRdb copy is restricted to in-frame clones and leaves out a portion. The table has about 98,000 clones, around 60% seen once. The germline gives CDR1 LNHDA, CDR2 SQIVND (reference sequence). Trimming took off 8 bases at V and 3 bases at J, with 11 bases between the two ends. The CDR3 totals 13 residues. The chain combines TRBV19 with TRBJ2-1; D not resolved. The clonotype comes from a human donor in good health. Sequencing was performed on PBMCs. As DNA, the CDR3 is TGTGCCAGTTCACAGACGAACTACAATGAGCAGTTCTTC. Amino acid sequence: CASSQTNYNEQFF.